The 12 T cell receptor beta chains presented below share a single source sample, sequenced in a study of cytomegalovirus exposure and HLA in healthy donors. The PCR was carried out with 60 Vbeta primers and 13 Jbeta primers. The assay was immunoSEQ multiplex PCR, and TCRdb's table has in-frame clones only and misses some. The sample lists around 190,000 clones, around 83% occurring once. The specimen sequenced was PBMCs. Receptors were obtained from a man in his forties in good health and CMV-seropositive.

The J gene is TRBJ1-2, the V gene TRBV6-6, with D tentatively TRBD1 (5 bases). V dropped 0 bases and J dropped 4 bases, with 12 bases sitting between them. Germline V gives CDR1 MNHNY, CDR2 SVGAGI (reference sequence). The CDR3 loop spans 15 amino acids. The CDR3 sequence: CASSYSGGSAYGYTF. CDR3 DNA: TGTGCCAGCAGTTACTCCGGGGGATCGGCCTATGGCTACACCTTC.

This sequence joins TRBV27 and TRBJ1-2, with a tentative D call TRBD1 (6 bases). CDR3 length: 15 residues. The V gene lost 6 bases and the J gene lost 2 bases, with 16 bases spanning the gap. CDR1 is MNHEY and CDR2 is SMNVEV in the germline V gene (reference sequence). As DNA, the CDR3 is TGTGCCAGCAGACCCCTAGGGGGGGCGAACTATGGCTACACCTTC. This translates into CASRPLGGANYGYTF.

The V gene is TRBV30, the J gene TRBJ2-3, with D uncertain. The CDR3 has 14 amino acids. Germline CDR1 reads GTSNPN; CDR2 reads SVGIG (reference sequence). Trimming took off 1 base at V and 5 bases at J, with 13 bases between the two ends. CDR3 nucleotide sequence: TGTGCCTGGAGTGGAGGTCCAGCGAGAGATACGCAGTATTTT. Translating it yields CAWSGGPARDTQYF.

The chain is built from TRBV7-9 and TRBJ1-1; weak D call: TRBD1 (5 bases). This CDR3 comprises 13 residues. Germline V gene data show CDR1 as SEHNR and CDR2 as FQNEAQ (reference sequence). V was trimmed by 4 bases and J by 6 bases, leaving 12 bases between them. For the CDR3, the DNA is TGTGCCAGCAGCTCAAGCTCAGGGTCTGAAGCTTTCTTT. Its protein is CASSSSSGSEAFF.

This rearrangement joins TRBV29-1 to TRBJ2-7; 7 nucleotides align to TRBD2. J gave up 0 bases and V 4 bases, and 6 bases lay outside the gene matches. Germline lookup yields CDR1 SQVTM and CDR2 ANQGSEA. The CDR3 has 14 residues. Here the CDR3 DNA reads TGCAGCGTTGCTATCGGGGGGAGCTCCTACGAGCAGTACTTC. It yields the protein CSVAIGGSSYEQYF.

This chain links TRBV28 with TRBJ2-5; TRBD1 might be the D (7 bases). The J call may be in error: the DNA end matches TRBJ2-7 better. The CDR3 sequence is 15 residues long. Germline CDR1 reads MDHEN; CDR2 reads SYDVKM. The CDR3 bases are TGTGCCAGCAGTCGCGGGACAGTTTTGTCCTACGAGCAGTACTTC. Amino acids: CASSRGTVLSYEQYF.

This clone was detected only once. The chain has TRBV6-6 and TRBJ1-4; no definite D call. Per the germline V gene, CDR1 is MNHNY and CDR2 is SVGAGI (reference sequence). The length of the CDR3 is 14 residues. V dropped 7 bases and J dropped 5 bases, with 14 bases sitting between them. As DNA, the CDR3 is TGTGCCAGCAATGAGGGCGGCAGAAATGAAAAACTGTTTTTT. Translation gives CASNEGGRNEKLFF.

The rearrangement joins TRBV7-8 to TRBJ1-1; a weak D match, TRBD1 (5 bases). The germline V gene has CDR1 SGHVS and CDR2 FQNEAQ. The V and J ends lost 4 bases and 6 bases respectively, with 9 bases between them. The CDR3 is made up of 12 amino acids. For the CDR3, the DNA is TGTGCCAGCAGCTGGCGACAGTCTGAAGCTTTCTTT. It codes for CASSWRQSEAFF.

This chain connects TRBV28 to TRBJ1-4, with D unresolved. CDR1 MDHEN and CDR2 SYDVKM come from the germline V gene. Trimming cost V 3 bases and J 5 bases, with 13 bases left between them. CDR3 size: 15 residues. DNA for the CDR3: TGTGCCAGCAGTTTCCTTGAGGGAAGGAATGAAAAACTGTTTTTT. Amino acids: CASSFLEGRNEKLFF.

CDR3 sequence reads: CASSPLPGTGGTYEQYF. The CDR3, as DNA: TGTGCCAGCTCACCACTCCCCGGGACAGGGGGAACCTACGAGCAGTACTTC. The V call is TRBV18, the J call TRBJ2-7; 11 bases align to TRBD1. The CDR3 is made up of 17 amino acids. Germline V lookup: CDR1 KGHSH, CDR2 LQKENI. Trimming cost V 1 base and J 2 bases; bases outside gene matches: 7.

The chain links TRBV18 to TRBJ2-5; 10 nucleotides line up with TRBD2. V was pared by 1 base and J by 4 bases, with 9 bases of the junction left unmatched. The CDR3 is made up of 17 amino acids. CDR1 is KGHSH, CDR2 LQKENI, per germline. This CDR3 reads CASSPLAGGEGGETQYF. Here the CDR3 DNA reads TGTGCCAGCTCACCACTAGCGGGAGGAGAAGGGGGAGAGACCCAGTACTTC.

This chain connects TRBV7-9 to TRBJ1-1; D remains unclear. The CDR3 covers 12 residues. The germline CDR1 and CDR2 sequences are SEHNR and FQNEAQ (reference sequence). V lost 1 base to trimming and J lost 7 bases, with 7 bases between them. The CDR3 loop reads CASSLDGVEAFF. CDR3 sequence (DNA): TGTGCCAGCAGCTTAGACGGGGTTGAAGCTTTCTTT.